This TCR beta chain was found in a study of shared T cell receptors in the human thymus. This CDR3 contains 16 residues. V was clipped by 1 base and J by 6 bases; unmatched bases: 8. Germline V lookup: CDR1 SGHRS, CDR2 YFSETQ. The assay was immunoSEQ multiplex PCR, and TCRdb's table has in-frame clones only and misses some. The sample has 720,000 or so clones, 80% to 90% seen once. Separately, the same data were catalogued under a study of human thymus T cells. That work contributes: Corrective cardiac operations yielded the resected thymus tissue. Thymic repertoires overlap heavily among unrelated individuals, related research has reported.

The chain links TRBV5-1 to TRBJ2-2; TRBD1 aligns across 8 bases. The receptor's source is a girl less than two years old with a congenital heart defect. Sequenced material: thymocytes. CDR3 nucleotide sequence: TGCGCCAGCAGCTTGTGGAGACAGGGGAAGCCCGGGGAGCTGTTTTTT. Its translation: CASSLWRQGKPGELFF. Full variable domain (outside the CDR3, taken from reference TRBV5-1 and TRBJ2-2): KAGVTQTPRYLIKTRGQQVTLSCSPISGHRSVSWYQQTPGQGLQFLFEYFSETQRNKGNFPGRFSGRQFSNSRSEMNVSTLELGDSALYLCASSLWRQGKPGELFFGEGSRLTVL.